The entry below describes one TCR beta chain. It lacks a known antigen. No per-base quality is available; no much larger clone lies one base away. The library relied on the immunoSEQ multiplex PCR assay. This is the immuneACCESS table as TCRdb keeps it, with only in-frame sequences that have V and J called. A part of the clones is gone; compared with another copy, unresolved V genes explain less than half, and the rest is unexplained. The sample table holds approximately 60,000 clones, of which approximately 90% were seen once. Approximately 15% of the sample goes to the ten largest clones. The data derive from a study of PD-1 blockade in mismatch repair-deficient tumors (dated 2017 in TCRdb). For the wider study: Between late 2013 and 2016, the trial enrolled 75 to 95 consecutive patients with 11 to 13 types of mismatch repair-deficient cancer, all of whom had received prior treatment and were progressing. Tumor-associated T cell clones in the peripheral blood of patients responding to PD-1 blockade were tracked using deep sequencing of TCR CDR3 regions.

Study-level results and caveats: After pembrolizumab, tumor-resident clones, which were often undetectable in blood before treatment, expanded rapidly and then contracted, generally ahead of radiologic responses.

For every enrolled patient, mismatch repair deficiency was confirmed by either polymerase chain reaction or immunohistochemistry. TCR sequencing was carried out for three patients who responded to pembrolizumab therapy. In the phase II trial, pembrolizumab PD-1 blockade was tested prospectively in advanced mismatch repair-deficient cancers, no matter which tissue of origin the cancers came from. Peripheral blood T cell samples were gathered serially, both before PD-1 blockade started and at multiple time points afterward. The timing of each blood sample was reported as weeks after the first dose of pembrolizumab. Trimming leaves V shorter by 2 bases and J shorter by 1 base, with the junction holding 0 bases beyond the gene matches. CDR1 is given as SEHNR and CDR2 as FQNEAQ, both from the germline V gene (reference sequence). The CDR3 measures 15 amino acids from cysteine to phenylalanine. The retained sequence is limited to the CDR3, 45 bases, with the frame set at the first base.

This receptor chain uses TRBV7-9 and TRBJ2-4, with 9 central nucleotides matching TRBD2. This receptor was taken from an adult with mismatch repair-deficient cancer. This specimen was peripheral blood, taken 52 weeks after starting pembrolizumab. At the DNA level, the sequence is TGTGCCAGCAGCTTAACTAGCGGGGCCAAAAACATTCAGTACTTC. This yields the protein CASSLTSGAKNIQYF.